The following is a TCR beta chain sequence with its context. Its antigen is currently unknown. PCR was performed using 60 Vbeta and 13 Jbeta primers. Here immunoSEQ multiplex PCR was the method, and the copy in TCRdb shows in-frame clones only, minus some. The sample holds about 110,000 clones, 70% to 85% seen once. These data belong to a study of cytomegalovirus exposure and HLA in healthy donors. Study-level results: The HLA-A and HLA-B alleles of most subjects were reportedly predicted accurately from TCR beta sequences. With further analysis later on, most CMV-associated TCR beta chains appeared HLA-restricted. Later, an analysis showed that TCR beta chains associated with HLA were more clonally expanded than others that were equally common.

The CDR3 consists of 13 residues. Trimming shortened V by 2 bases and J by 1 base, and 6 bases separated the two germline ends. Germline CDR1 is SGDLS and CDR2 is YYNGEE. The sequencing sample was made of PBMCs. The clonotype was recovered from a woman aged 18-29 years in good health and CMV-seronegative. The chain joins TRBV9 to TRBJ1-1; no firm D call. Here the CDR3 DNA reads TGTGCCAGCAGCGTGACGGGGAACACTGAAGCTTTCTTT. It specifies CASSVTGNTEAFF.